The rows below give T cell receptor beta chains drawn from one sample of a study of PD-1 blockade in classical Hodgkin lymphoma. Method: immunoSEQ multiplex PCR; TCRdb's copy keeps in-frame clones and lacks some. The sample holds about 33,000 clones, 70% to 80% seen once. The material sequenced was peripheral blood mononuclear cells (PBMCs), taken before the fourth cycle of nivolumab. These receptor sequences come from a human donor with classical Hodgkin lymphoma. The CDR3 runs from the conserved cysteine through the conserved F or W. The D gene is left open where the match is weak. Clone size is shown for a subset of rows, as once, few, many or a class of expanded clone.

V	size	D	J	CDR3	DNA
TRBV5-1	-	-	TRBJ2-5	CASSGSGGLGETQYF	TGCGCCAGCAGTGGGTCCGGGGGACTCGGAGAGACCCAGTACTTC
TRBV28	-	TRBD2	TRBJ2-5	CASSLGTSGEETQYF	TGTGCCAGCAGTTTAGGGACTAGCGGGGAAGAGACCCAGTACTTC
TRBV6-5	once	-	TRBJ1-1	CASSYSRSRGSTEAFF	TGTGCCAGCAGTTACTCGCGGAGTCGGGGGAGTACTGAAGCTTTCTTT
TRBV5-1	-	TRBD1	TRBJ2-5	CASSLGDRQETQYF	TGCGCCAGCAGCTTGGGGGACAGACAAGAGACCCAGTACTTC
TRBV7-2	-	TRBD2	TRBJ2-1	CASSPQRELYNEQFF	TGTGCCAGCAGCCCACAGCGGGAGCTCTACAATGAGCAGTTCTTC
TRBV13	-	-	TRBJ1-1	CASSLGGAAEAFF	TGTGCCAGCAGCTTAGGGGGCGCCGCTGAAGCTTTCTTT
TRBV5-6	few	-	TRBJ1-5	CASSLLGQPQHF	TGTGCCAGCAGCTTGCTGGGCCAGCCCCAGCATTTT
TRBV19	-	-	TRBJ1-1	CASSIVNRVGSEAFF	TGTGCCAGTAGTATAGTGAACAGGGTAGGGTCTGAAGCTTTCTTT
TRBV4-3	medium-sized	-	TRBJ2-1	CASSPTPPQISGAWNEQFF	TGCGCCAGCAGTCCCACACCCCCGCAAATCTCGGGAGCGTGGAATGAGCAGTTCTTC
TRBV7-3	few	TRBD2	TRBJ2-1	CASSSSSGRWYNEQFF	TGTGCCAGCAGCTCCTCTAGCGGGAGGTGGTACAATGAGCAGTTCTTC
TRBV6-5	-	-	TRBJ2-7	CASRGDNREVYF	TGTGCCAGCAGAGGGGACAACAGGGAGGTTTACTTC